This T cell receptor (beta chain) emerged from a study of Graves' ophthalmopathy and Graves' hyperthyroidism. Findings and caveats of the study: For predicting ophthalmopathy progression, the model had about 64% sensitivity and roughly 76% specificity.

Remarks on this clonotype: Its antigen remains unknown.

Amplifying from RNA transcripts, the study obtained TCR beta CDR3 regions. The workflow started with a first-round RT-PCR run with HTBI primers and then moved on to a second-round multiplex PCR. TCRdb redid the calling of the multiplex PCR reads with MiXCR, one entry per CDR3 protein. The sample records 450,000 to 600,000 distinct CDR3 sequences, roughly 39% being singletons. The trim removed 3 bases at V and 8 bases at J, leaving 6 bases unmatched. CDR1 and CDR2 (germline): SQVTM, ANQGSEA. CDR3 length: 12 amino acids. Certain patients, namely those with other autoimmune diseases, uncontrolled infections, pregnancy or lactation, were excluded.

This sequence joins TRBV29-1 and TRBJ1-2; 7 bases match TRBD1. Sequencing was done on a sample of peripheral blood or thyroid tissue (not recorded which). This sequence was found in an adult man with Graves' hyperthyroidism. The CDR3 spells CSVERGLEGYTF. The CDR3 nucleotides read TGCAGCGTTGAGAGGGGGCTGGAAGGCTACACCTTC.